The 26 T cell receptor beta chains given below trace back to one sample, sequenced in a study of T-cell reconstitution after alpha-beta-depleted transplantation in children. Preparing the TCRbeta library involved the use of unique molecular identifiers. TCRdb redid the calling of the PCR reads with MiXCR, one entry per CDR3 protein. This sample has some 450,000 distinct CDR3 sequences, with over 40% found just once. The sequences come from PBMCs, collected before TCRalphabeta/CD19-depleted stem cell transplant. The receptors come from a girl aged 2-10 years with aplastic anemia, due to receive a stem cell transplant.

The CDR3 region has the DNA TGTGCCAGCAGCCTACTAGCGGGGAGCTCTGGGGCCAACGTCCTGACTTTC. Its translation: CASSLLAGSSGANVLTF. V is TRBV3-1 and J is TRBJ2-6, with TRBD2 identical over 10 bases. The J segment lost 0 bases and the V segment lost 4 bases, leaving 3 bases of the junction unmatched. The CDR3 runs to 17 residues. The V gene's germline CDR1 is LGHDT and CDR2 YNNKEL (reference sequence).

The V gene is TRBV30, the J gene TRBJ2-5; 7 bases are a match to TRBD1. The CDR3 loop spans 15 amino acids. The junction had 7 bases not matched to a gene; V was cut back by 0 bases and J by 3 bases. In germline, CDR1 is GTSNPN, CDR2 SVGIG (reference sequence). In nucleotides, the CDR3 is TGTGCCTGGAGTGTACAGGCAGGGGGTAAAGAGACCCAGTACTTC. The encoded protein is CAWSVQAGGKETQYF.

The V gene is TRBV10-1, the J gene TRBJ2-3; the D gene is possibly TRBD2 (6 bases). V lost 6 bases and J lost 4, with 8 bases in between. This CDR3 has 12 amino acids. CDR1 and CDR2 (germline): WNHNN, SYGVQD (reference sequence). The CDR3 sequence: CASSGGADTQYF. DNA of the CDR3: TGCGCCAGCAGCGGAGGGGCAGATACGCAGTATTTT.

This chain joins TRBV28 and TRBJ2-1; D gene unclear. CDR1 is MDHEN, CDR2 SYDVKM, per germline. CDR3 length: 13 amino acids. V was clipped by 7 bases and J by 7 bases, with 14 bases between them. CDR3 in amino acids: CASTLLGRNEQFF. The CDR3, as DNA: TGTGCCAGCACCCTATTGGGTAGAAATGAGCAGTTCTTC.

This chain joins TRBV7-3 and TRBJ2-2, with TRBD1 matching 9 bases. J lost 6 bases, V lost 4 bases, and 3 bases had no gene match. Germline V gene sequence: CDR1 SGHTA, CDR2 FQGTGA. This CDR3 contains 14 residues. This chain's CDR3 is CASSSTGGSGELFF. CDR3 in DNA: TGTGCCAGCAGCTCGACAGGGGGGTCCGGGGAGCTGTTTTTT. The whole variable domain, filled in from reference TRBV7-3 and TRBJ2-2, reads GAGVSQTPSNKVTEKGKYVELRCDPISGHTALYWYRQSLGQGPEFLIYFQGTGAADDSGLPNDRFFAVRPEGSVSTLKIQRTERGDSAVYLCASSSTGGSGELFFGEGSRLTVL.

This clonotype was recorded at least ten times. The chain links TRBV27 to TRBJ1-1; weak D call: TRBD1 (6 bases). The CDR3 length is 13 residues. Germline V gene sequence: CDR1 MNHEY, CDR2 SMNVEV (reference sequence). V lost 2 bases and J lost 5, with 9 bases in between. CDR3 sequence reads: CASSLRGATEAFF. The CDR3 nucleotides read TGTGCCAGCAGTTTACGGGGGGCGACTGAAGCTTTCTTT.

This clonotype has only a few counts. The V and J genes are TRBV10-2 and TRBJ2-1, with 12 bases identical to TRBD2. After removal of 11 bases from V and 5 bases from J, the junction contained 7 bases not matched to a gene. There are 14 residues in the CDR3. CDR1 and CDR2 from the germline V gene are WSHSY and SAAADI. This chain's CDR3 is CAVRWTSGNNEQFF. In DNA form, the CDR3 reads TGCGCCGTGCGATGGACTAGCGGGAACAATGAGCAGTTCTTC.

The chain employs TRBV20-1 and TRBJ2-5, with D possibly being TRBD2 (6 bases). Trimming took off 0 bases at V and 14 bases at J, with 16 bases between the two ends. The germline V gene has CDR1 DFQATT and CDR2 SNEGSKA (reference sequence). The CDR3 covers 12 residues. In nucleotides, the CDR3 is TGCAGTGCTAGAGACCCTGGCGGGGCCGGTTACTTC. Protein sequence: CSARDPGGAGYF.

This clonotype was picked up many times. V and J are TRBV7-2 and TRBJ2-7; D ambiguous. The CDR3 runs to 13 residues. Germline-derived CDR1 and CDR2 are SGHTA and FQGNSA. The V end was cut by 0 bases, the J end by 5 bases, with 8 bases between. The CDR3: CASSLARRDEQYF. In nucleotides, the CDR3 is TGTGCCAGCAGCTTAGCGAGAAGGGACGAGCAGTACTTC.

CDR3 sequence: CASSIQPSLEKLFF. The DNA of the CDR3 is TGCGCCAGCAGCATACAGCCTTCCTTGGAAAAACTGTTTTTT. The V and J genes are TRBV5-1 and TRBJ1-4; D gene ambiguous. V shed 4 bases and J shed 8 bases, with 15 bases lying between them. The germline V gene has CDR1 SGHRS and CDR2 YFSETQ. The CDR3 has 14 amino acids.

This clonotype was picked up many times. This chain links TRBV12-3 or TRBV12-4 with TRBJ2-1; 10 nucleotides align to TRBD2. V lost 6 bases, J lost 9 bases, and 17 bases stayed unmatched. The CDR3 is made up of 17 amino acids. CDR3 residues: CASRPTRTSGHFGEQFF. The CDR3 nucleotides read TGTGCCAGCAGACCGACTAGGACTAGCGGACACTTTGGTGAGCAGTTCTTC.

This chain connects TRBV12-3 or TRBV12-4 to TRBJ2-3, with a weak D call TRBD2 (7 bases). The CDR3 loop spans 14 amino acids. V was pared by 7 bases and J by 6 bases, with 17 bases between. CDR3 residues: CASNMGASGDTQYF. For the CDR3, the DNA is TGTGCCAGCAACATGGGGGCTAGCGGTGATACGCAGTATTTT.

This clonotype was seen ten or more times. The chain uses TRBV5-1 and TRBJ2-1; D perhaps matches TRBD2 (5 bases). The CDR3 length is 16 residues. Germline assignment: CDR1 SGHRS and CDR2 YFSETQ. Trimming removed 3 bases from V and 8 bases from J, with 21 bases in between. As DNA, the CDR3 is TGCGCCAGCAGCTCGGGCGGGCCGGCGGGTATGGATGAGCAGTTCTTC. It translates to CASSSGGPAGMDEQFF. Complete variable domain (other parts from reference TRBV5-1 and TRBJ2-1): KAGVTQTPRYLIKTRGQQVTLSCSPISGHRSVSWYQQTPGQGLQFLFEYFSETQRNKGNFPGRFSGRQFSNSRSEMNVSTLELGDSALYLCASSSGGPAGMDEQFFGPGTRLTVL.

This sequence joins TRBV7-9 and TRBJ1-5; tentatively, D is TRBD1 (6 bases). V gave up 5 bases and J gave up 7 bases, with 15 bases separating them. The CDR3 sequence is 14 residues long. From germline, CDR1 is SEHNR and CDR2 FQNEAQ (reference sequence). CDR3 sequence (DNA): TGTGCCAGCAGCGCGGGGGACATCGAACAGCCCCAGCATTTT. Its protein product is CASSAGDIEQPQHF.

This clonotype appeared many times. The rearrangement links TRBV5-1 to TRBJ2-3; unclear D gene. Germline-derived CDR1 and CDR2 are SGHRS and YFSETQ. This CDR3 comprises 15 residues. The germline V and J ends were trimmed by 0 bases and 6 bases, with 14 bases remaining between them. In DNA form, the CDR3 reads TGCGCCAGCAGCTTGGTGGCTGGATTCGGGGATACGCAGTATTTT. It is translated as CASSLVAGFGDTQYF.

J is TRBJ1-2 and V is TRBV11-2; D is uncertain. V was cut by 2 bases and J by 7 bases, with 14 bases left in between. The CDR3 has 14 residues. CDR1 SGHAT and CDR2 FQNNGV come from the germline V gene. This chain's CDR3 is CASSLIMRDAGYTF. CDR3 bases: TGTGCCAGCAGCTTAATTATGCGGGATGCTGGCTACACCTTC.

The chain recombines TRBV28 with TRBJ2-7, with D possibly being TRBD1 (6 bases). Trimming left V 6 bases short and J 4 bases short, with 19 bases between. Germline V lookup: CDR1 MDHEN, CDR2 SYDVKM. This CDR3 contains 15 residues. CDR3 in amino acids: CASSQKNTGIYEQYF. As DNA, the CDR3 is TGTGCCAGCAGCCAGAAGAACACAGGGATATACGAGCAGTACTTC.

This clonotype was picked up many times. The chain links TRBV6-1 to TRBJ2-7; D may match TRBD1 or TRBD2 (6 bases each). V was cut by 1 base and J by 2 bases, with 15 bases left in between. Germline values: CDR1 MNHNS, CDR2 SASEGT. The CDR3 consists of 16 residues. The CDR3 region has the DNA TGTGCCAGCAGTGAAGATGGGGGGCAGTTAACCTACGAGCAGTACTTC. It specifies CASSEDGGQLTYEQYF.

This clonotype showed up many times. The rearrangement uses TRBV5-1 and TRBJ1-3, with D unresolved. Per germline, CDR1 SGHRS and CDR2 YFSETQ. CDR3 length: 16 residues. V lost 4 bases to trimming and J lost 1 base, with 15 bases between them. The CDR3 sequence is CASSAGPPGSGNTIYF. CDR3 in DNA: TGCGCCAGCAGCGCAGGCCCTCCGGGTTCTGGAAACACCATATATTTT.

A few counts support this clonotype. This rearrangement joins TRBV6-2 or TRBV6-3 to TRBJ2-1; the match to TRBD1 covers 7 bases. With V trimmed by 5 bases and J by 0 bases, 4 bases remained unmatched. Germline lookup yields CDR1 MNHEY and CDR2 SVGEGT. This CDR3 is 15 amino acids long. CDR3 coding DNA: TGTGCCAGCAGTCGGACAGGTCCCTCCTACAATGAGCAGTTCTTC. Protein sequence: CASSRTGPSYNEQFF.

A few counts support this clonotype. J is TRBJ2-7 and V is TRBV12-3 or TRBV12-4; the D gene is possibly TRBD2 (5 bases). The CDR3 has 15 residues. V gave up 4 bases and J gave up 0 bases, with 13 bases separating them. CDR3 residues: CASSSFPGSSYEQYF. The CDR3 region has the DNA TGTGCCAGCAGTTCGTTCCCGGGGAGCTCCTACGAGCAGTACTTC.

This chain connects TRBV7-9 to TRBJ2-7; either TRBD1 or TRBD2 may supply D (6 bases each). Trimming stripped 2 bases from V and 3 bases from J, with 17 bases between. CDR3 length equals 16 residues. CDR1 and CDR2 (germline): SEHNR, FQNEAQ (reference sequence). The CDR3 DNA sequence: TGTGCCAGCAGCTTACGCCCCGGGGGCATATTCTACGAGCAGTACTTC. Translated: CASSLRPGGIFYEQYF. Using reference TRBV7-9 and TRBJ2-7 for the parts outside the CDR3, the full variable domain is DTGVSQNPRHKITKRGQNVTFRCDPISEHNRLYWYRQTLGQGPEFLTYFQNEAQLEKSRLLSDRFSAERPKGSFSTLEIQRTEQGDSAMYLCASSLRPGGIFYEQYFGPGTRLTVT.

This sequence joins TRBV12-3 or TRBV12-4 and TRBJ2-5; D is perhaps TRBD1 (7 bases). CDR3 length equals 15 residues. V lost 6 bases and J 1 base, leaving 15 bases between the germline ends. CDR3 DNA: TGTGCCAGCAGAGCAGGGGGGCCCTCCCAAGAGACCCAGTACTTC. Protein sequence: CASRAGGPSQETQYF.

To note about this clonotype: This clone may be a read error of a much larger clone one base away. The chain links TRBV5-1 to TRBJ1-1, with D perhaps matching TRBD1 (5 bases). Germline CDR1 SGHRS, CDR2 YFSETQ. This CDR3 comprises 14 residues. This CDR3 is CASSPFGAHTEALF. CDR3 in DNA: TGCGCCAGCAGCCCCTTCGGGGCCCACACTGAAGCTCTCTTT.

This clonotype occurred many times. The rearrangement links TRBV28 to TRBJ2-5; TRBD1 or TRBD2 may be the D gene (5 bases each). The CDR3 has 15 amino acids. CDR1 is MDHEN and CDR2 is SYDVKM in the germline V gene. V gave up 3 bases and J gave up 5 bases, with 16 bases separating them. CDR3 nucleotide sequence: TGTGCCAGCAGTTTTTCCGGCGTAGGGGACGAGACCCAGTACTTC. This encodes CASSFSGVGDETQYF.

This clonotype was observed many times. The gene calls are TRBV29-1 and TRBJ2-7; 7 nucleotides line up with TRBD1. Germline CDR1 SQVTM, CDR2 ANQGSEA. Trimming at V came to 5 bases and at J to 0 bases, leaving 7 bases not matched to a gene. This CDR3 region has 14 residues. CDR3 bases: TGCAGCGTTCCTACGGGACAGTCCTCCTACGAGCAGTACTTC. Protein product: CSVPTGQSSYEQYF.